The T cell receptor (beta chain) under discussion was sequenced for a study of CXCR3-negative and CXCR3-positive naive CD8 T cells. Overall study: Overall TRB read output was approximately 150 million, and each library contained about 1.5 +/- 0.3 million reads.

UMI-labeled TRB cDNA libraries were prepared by 5' RACE. Following a re-call of the 5' RACE reads, TCRdb has one entry per CDR3 protein and lacks DNA. The sample totals under 30,000 distinct CDR3 sequences. The CDR3 is made up of 15 amino acids. Germline-derived CDR1 and CDR2 are LGHNA and YSLEER. The chain couples TRBV4-3 to TRBJ1-5; TCRdb selects TRBD1, and the lack of DNA leaves this call unchecked. The sequencing sample was made of memory CD8+ T cells from blood. The TCR sequence derives from a human donor in good health. Some clones in this sample may be carry-over from other donors' samples. CDR3 sequence reads: CASSQDRDSNQPHHF.